The entry that follows covers one T cell receptor (beta chain) sequence. This sample is part of a study of blood T cell repertoires in COVID-19. As for the study in general: Samples taken during acute and convalescent COVID-19 were collected in the United States, Italy and Spain. T cells, B-cell-depleted T cells, or PBMCs provided the cDNA or gDNA that served as material.

Germline trimming cut 5 bases from V and 4 bases from J; bases unmatched to any gene: 6. The CDR3 is made up of 15 amino acids. Germline V gene lookup returns CDR1 SGHAT and CDR2 FQNNGV. Original handling: Nucleated cell counts were estimated from reference gene primer amplification. The table came from immunoSEQ multiplex PCR; TCRdb's copy has only in-frame clones and leaves some out. V and J calls and clone size are as listed in that table; D and trimming were resolved from the DNA. The repertoire holds 200,000 to 250,000 clones, with around nine tenths as singletons. The chain couples TRBV11-2 to TRBJ1-5; 9 positions agree with TRBD1. The source is a woman aged 55-75 years who had recovered from COVID-19. Sequencing was done on a sample of peripheral blood. CDR3 amino acids: CASSPGQGRNQPQHF. The CDR3 nucleotides are TGTGCCAGCAGCCCGGGACAGGGAAGGAATCAGCCCCAGCATTTT.